Described below is a single T cell receptor beta chain sequence and its context. Its antigen is still unknown. No base-level quality is on record; no much larger clone is a single base apart. The data derive from a study of T cell responses to AZD1222 COVID-19 vaccine (dated by TCRdb to the early 2020s). Regarding the study in general: AZD1222 recipients whose second dose came at about 4 weeks and those whose second dose came at about 12 weeks were combined into one group, since spike-specific TCR depth and breadth did not differ between the two schedules. TCR sequencing covered 233 trial participants: 200 to 220 given two doses of AZD1222 and approximately 26 given two doses of MenACWY control vaccine. Trial participants were enrolled by age into 18-55, 56-69 and 70-plus year subgroups, with approximately 160, 26 and 62 TCR-sequenced participants respectively.

Here is what the overall study found, with its caveats: Conclusions about previously exposed vaccinees are limited, since just five or six AZD1222 recipients were seropositive for SARS-CoV-2 at baseline. After two AZD1222 doses, spike-specific TCR breadth and depth were significantly higher than at day 0 and than in MenACWY recipients. The 56-69-year group was small, and its depth increase did not reach significance, likely because of low power. Epitopes outside the regions mutated in the B.1.351 and B.1.1.7 variants were reportedly recognized by nearly half of the unique spike-specific TCRs. Most participants were white British and females outnumbered males, and the authors suggested that clonal diversity may have been underestimated. Because no samples from the day 14 peak response were available, repertoires could be characterized only after the peak T cell response. The vaccine-associated CD4 TCRs covered the entire spike protein, and the dominant responses fell in regions 160-218 and 743-854.

The CDR3 regions of human TCRbeta chains were subjected to immunosequencing. As for how the authors treated the data: TCRs in the repertoires were compared against a reference library of SARS-CoV-2-specific TCRs that had been generated with the MIRA antigen-specificity platform. Breadth was defined as the fraction of unique TCRs that were SARS-CoV-2-associated, and depth was defined as the fraction of total T cells that were SARS-CoV-2-associated. Using the MIRA data, every spike-specific TCR was mapped to the spike region that the TCR reacted to and assigned to either a CD4 or a CD8 class. Log10-transformed breadth and depth values were compared by one-way ANOVA with Sidak's multiple comparisons tests. The clones in this table, taken by TCRdb from immuneACCESS, are in-frame only. Not every clone is retained; where verified, under half of the shortfall comes from an unresolved V gene, and the cause of the rest is unknown. That table furnishes V, J and clone size, whereas the DNA furnished D and trimming. Within this sample are roughly 98,000 clones, with roughly 92% of them counted one time only. The top ten hold approximately 11% of the sample.

The label giving this sample's time point can be read as: baseline before first vaccination. Vaccinee samples came from UK trials COV001 and COV002, including a single-blind randomized controlled phase 2/3 trial of AZD1222 (ChAdOx1 nCoV-19) in healthy adults. Trial participant PBMC samples were collected at day 0 and day 28 after the second dose for TCRbeta chain sequencing. Cut back by 0 bases and 15 bases, the V and J ends lie 16 bases apart. The CDR3 runs 13 residues from the cysteine to the phenylalanine. CDR3 DNA only is kept here, 39 bases in frame from base 1. From a lookup of the germline V gene, CDR1 and CDR2 are SGHDT and YYEEEE.

The origin of this receptor is an adult in good health. Rearrangement joined TRBV5-6 to TRBJ2-4, and perhaps TRBD1 as D gene, on 6 matching bases. The sample in question was peripheral blood, obtained on day 0 of AZD1222 vaccination. The DNA sequence is given as TGTGCCAGCAGCTTGGGTCGCATAACAGGGTGGTACTTC. Its amino acids are CASSLGRITGWYF. Reference TRBV5-6 and TRBJ2-4 proteins supply the regions before and after the CDR3; the full variable domain is: DAGVTQSPTHLIKTRGQQVTLRCSPKSGHDTVSWYQQALGQGPQFIFQYYEEEERQRGNFPDRFSGHQFPNYSSELNVNALLLGDSALYLCASSLGRITGWYFGAGTRLSVL.